The 29 T cell receptor beta chains in this list originate from one sample, sequenced in a study of blood T cells in healthy people across ages. The use of a sample-barcoded 5' primer and a J-beta primer mix characterized a second PCR of roughly 7 to 11 cycles. TCRdb recomputed calls from the 5' RACE reads with MiXCR, one row per CDR3 protein. The sample lists 630,000 or so distinct CDR3 sequences; less than 40% were seen once. The sequenced material came from blood. The receptor set was obtained from a woman of 80 years or more in good health.

This clonotype was seen ten or more times. The J gene is TRBJ2-5, the V gene TRBV6-1; 7 nucleotides match TRBD2. The ends lost 0 bases at V and 2 bases at J; junction bases unmatched: 12. The CDR3 loop spans 18 amino acids. Germline V gives CDR1 MNHNS, CDR2 SASEGT. The CDR3 DNA reads TGTGCCAGCAGTGAAGCGGGGGGGGGACCCTCAGAGCAAGAGACCCAGTACTTC. This translates into CASSEAGGGPSEQETQYF.

This clonotype was recorded at least ten times. This sequence joins TRBV12-3 or TRBV12-4 and TRBJ2-7; D is possibly TRBD1 or TRBD2 (6 bases each). Trimming removed 6 bases at V and 5 bases at J, with 14 bases between. This CDR3 is built from 13 residues. For the CDR3, the DNA is TGTGCCAGCAGGCCGGGGGCGGGGAACGAGCAGTACTTC. Encoded protein: CASRPGAGNEQYF.

This clonotype was seen at least ten times. J is TRBJ1-5 and V is TRBV6-2 or TRBV6-3, with D perhaps TRBD1 (6 bases). V dropped 5 bases and J dropped 4 bases, with 15 bases sitting between them. From germline, CDR1 is MNHEY and CDR2 SVGEGT. The CDR3 totals 15 residues. The CDR3 is CASSPHQGINQPQHF. DNA of the CDR3: TGTGCCAGCAGTCCCCATCAGGGGATAAATCAGCCCCAGCATTTT.

This clonotype was detected only a few times. The chain is built from TRBV20-1 and TRBJ2-2, with 9 positions matching TRBD2. V shed 5 bases and J 4 bases; nucleotides not matched to a gene: 5. CDR3 length: 14 residues. Germline V gene sequence: CDR1 DFQATT, CDR2 SNEGSKA (reference sequence). The CDR3 nucleotides read TGCAGTGCTCCTAGCGGGGCCTTCACCGGGGAGCTGTTTTTT. This codes for CSAPSGAFTGELFF.

The V call is TRBV28, the J call TRBJ2-2; weak D call: TRBD2 (7 bases). V was shortened by 8 bases and J by 0 bases, with 19 bases between the two germline ends. Germline V gene data show CDR1 as MDHEN and CDR2 as SYDVKM. This CDR3 spans 17 amino acids. The CDR3 is CASRPWAGASNTGELFF. CDR3 sequence (DNA): TGTGCCAGCCGTCCTTGGGCGGGGGCCTCGAACACCGGGGAGCTGTTTTTT.

This clonotype was picked up many times. V gene TRBV6-5 combines with J gene TRBJ1-6; D unclear. Per the germline V gene, CDR1 is MNHEY and CDR2 is SVGAGI. V lost 7 bases and J 11 bases, leaving 12 bases between the germline ends. This CDR3 contains 12 residues. The CDR3 protein is CASNLSRTPLHF. DNA for the CDR3: TGTGCCAGCAACCTCTCCCGGACACCCCTCCACTTT.

This clonotype came up many times. This chain links TRBV7-2 with TRBJ2-5, with 14 bases identical to TRBD2. The CDR3 contains 15 residues. Germline V gives CDR1 SGHTA, CDR2 FQGNSA. After removal of 1 base from V and 5 bases from J, the junction contained 0 bases not matched to a gene. The CDR3 DNA follows: TGTGCCAGCAGCTTAGGACTAGCGGGGGGGGAGACCCAGTACTTC. Protein: CASSLGLAGGETQYF.

This clonotype was observed a handful of times. V and J are TRBV4-2 and TRBJ2-2, with 8 bases fitting TRBD1. The germline V gene encodes CDR1 LGHNA and CDR2 YNFKEQ. Trimming at V came to 0 bases and at J to 0 bases, leaving 3 bases not matched to a gene. This CDR3 is built from 17 residues. The CDR3 loop is CASSQDGQGANTGELFF. The DNA of the CDR3 is TGTGCCAGCAGCCAAGACGGACAGGGCGCGAACACCGGGGAGCTGTTTTTT.

This clonotype has a handful of counts. The gene calls are TRBV19 and TRBJ2-3; D may be TRBD2 (6 bases). The ends were cut back, 5 bases at V and 4 bases at J, with 16 bases in the middle. Germline lookup yields CDR1 LNHDA and CDR2 SQIVND (reference sequence). The CDR3 has 15 residues. The CDR3 nucleotides read TGTGCCAGTAGTCCCGGGGGTAGCGGCGCAGATACGCAGTATTTT. This translates into CASSPGGSGADTQYF.

At least ten counts were recorded for this clonotype. The chain employs TRBV7-3 and TRBJ1-1; a possible D gene is TRBD1 (6 bases). This CDR3 is 13 amino acids long. Germline V gene data show CDR1 as SGHTA and CDR2 as FQGTGA. The V gene lost 1 base and the J gene lost 6 bases, with 9 bases spanning the gap. In DNA form, the CDR3 reads TGTGCCAGCAGCTTAAATTCAGGGGCTGAAGCTTTCTTT. Its protein is CASSLNSGAEAFF.

The sample holds one count of this clonotype. This sequence may be a read error, since a much larger clone differs from it by one base. The chain combines TRBV15 with TRBJ2-5; no clear D gene. CDR3 size: 13 residues. The V end lost 0 bases, the J end lost 11 bases, and 13 bases lay between the germline ends. CDR1 and CDR2 (germline): LNHNV, YYDKDF (reference sequence). The CDR3 DNA sequence: TGTGCCACCAGCAGAGATCCGGCAGACCTGCAGTACTTC. This encodes CATSRDPADLQYF.

This clonotype was recorded many times. The chain has TRBV28 and TRBJ2-5; 10 nucleotides agree with TRBD2. V lost 6 bases and J lost 2; bases outside the gene matches: 12. The length of the CDR3 is 17 residues. Germline CDR1 and CDR2: MDHEN and SYDVKM. CDR3 sequence: CASSLWTSGASQETQYF. Here the CDR3 DNA reads TGTGCCAGCAGCCTGTGGACTAGCGGCGCTTCTCAAGAGACCCAGTACTTC.

The count of this clonotype is one. Just one base apart from a much larger clone, this may be a read error. The chain joins TRBV3-1 to TRBJ2-1; TRBD1 agrees at 8 bases. Germline V CDR1 and CDR2: LGHDT, YNNKEL (reference sequence). The V and J ends lost 4 bases and 5 bases, in that order; junction bases with no gene match: 7. CDR3 size: 15 residues. The CDR3 nucleotides read TGTGCCAGCAGCCGAGATGGACAGGGCAACAATGAGCAGTTCTTC. Its translation: CASSRDGQGNNEQFF.

CDR3: CASSQDRQGYNEQFF. CDR3 bases: TGCGCCAGCAGCCAAGATCGGCAGGGCTACAATGAGCAGTTCTTC. V usage is TRBV4-3 and J usage is TRBJ2-1; D is perhaps TRBD1 (5 bases). V dropped 0 bases and J dropped 3 bases, with 9 bases sitting between them. CDR1 is LGHNA and CDR2 is YSLEER in the germline V gene. This CDR3 contains 15 residues.

J is TRBJ2-1 and V is TRBV12-3 or TRBV12-4, with D unclear. The length of the CDR3 is 13 residues. Trimming took 3 bases from V and 7 from J, leaving 10 bases between them. CDR3 sequence reads: CASSFGQENEQFF. The CDR3 DNA sequence: TGTGCCAGCAGTTTCGGTCAGGAAAATGAGCAGTTCTTC.

Concerning this clonotype itself: With a much larger clone just one base away, this may be a read error. The chain combines TRBV7-6 with TRBJ2-1; D might be TRBD2 (6 bases). V was shortened by 5 bases and J by 10 bases, with 15 bases between the two germline ends. The CDR3 extends over 13 amino acids. Germline V gene sequence: CDR1 SGHVS, CDR2 FNYEAQ. The DNA of the CDR3 is TGTGCCAGCAGCCTCTCGGCGGGGTCCGAGCAGTTCTTC. This encodes CASSLSAGSEQFF.

As for this clonotype: With a much larger clone just one base away, this may be a read error. The conserved final phenylalanine or tryptophan is absent from the CDR3, which likely points to a read error. The CDR3 reads CSGQGGPRDTQYC. CDR3 coding DNA: TGCAGTGGGCAGGGAGGACCCCGAGATACGCAGTATTGT. The chain employs TRBV20-1 and TRBJ2-3; tentatively, D is TRBD2 (6 bases). Germline lookup yields CDR1 DFQATT and CDR2 SNEGSKA (reference sequence). Trimming stripped 7 bases from V and 5 bases from J, with 16 bases between. The CDR3 length is 13 residues.

This clonotype was found many times. The chain recombines TRBV7-9 with TRBJ2-3; D possibly corresponds to TRBD2 (5 bases). With 5 bases removed from V and 6 bases from J, the gap between germline ends came to 18 bases. Germline CDR1 and CDR2: SEHNR and FQNEAQ (reference sequence). The CDR3 sequence is 15 residues long. CDR3 in amino acids: CASSPPRGSSDTQYF. The CDR3 DNA is TGTGCCAGCAGCCCCCCCCGCGGGTCAAGTGATACGCAGTATTTT.

This clonotype was seen repeatedly, ten times or more. V is TRBV5-5 and J is TRBJ2-5; 7 bases match TRBD2. After removal of 0 bases from V and 2 bases from J, the junction contained 4 bases not matched to a gene. CDR1 and CDR2 (germline): SGHKS, YYEKEE (reference sequence). The CDR3 extends over 15 amino acids. In DNA, the CDR3 is TGTGCCAGCAGCTTGGGGGGGACTAAACAAGAGACCCAGTACTTC. Protein product: CASSLGGTKQETQYF.

This clonotype was detected ten times or more. The V gene is TRBV7-6, the J gene TRBJ2-3; no reliable D call. Germline CDR1 reads SGHVS; CDR2 reads FNYEAQ. The length of the CDR3 is 15 residues. Trimming pared 1 base from V and 1 base from J, leaving 9 bases between. The CDR3 DNA reads as TGTGCCAGCAGCTTAGTCATAGGCCGCACAGATACGCAGTATTTT. It translates to CASSLVIGRTDTQYF. The whole variable domain, filled in from reference TRBV7-6 and TRBJ2-3, reads GAGVSQSPRYKVTKRGQDVALRCDPISGHVSLYWYRQALGQGPEFLTYFNYEAQQDKSGLPNDRFSAERPEGSISTLTIQRTEQRDSAMYRCASSLVIGRTDTQYFGPGTRLTVL.

J is TRBJ1-4 and V is TRBV5-1, with 8 bases matching TRBD1. V was pared by 3 bases and J by 8 bases, with 6 bases of the junction left unmatched. CDR1 is SGHRS and CDR2 is YFSETQ in the germline V gene. There are 14 residues in the CDR3. The CDR3 sequence is CASSYGQGPEKLFF. The CDR3 DNA reads TGCGCCAGCAGCTATGGACAGGGCCCGGAAAAACTGTTTTTT.

This clonotype was recorded many times. This chain uses TRBV9 with TRBJ1-6; D remains ambiguous. CDR1 is SGDLS, CDR2 YYNGEE, per germline. Trimming took 0 bases from V and 13 from J, leaving 14 bases between them. CDR3 length: 14 residues. The CDR3 region is CASSVEAYPRPLHF. For the CDR3, the DNA is TGTGCCAGCAGCGTAGAGGCATACCCCCGCCCCCTCCACTTT.

This clonotype occurred many times. The chain uses TRBV20-1 and TRBJ2-7, with 7 bases matching TRBD1. Germline trimming cut 1 base from V and 4 bases from J; bases unmatched to any gene: 10. The CDR3 covers 15 residues. The germline gives CDR1 DFQATT, CDR2 SNEGSKA (reference sequence). CDR3 in amino acids: CSARAYGDRDYEQYF. The CDR3 DNA sequence: TGCAGTGCTAGAGCCTACGGGGACAGAGATTACGAGCAGTACTTC.

V gene TRBV7-8 combines with J gene TRBJ1-2; 10 bases align to TRBD1. CDR3 size: 13 residues. V was pared by 5 bases and J by 8 bases, with 5 bases of the junction left unmatched. The germline V gene encodes CDR1 SGHVS and CDR2 FQNEAQ. Here the CDR3 reads CASSTRTGGGYTF. Written as DNA, the CDR3 is TGTGCCAGCAGCACTCGGACAGGGGGAGGCTACACCTTC.

This clonotype was detected a few times. This sequence may be a read error, since a much larger clone differs from it by one base. The chain is built from TRBV29-1 and TRBJ2-7; a weak D match, TRBD2 (5 bases). CDR1 is SQVTM, CDR2 ANQGSEA, per germline. The CDR3 has 12 residues. V lost 6 bases, J lost 7 bases, and 16 bases lay in between. CDR3 nucleotide sequence: TGCAGCGTCGATCCCGTCCGGGGTGAGCAGTACTTC. This codes for CSVDPVRGEQYF.

Concerning this clonotype itself: The junction departs from the called germline gene at one end, perhaps through a read error. The chain recombines TRBV9 with TRBJ2-7; 9 positions agree with TRBD2. The DNA matches TRBJ2-5 better at its end, which makes the J call doubtful. This CDR3 is built from 15 residues. Germline V gene lookup returns CDR1 SGDLS and CDR2 YYNGEE. The CDR3 DNA reads TGTGCCGGCAGCGTATCCGTTAGCGGGAGTGAGACCCAGTACTTC. The encoded protein is CAGSVSVSGSETQYF.

The CDR3 sequence is CASTSSGAYNEQFF. The CDR3 nucleotides read TGCGCCAGCACGTCTAGCGGTGCCTACAATGAGCAGTTCTTC. V and J are TRBV5-1 and TRBJ2-1, with TRBD2 matching over 7 bases. In germline, CDR1 is SGHRS, CDR2 YFSETQ. The CDR3 sequence is 14 residues long. Trimming removed 6 bases from V and 2 bases from J; junction bases left unmatched: 5.

There are many counts of this clonotype. The J gene is TRBJ1-4, the V gene TRBV7-2, with 8 bases matching TRBD1. The CDR3 totals 15 residues. CDR1 is SGHTA and CDR2 is FQGNSA in the germline V gene. The junction had 1 base not matched to a gene; V was cut back by 4 bases and J by 0 bases. The CDR3 region is CASSSGQATNEKLFF. In DNA, the CDR3 is TGTGCCAGCAGCTCGGGACAGGCAACTAATGAAAAACTGTTTTTT.

This clonotype was detected ten times or more. V and J are TRBV7-9 and TRBJ2-1; 11 nucleotides align to TRBD1. J was trimmed by 2 bases and V by 5 bases; bases with no gene match: 2. The germline V gene has CDR1 SEHNR and CDR2 FQNEAQ (reference sequence). The CDR3 runs to 15 residues. In DNA, the CDR3 is TGTGCCAGCAGCCAGGACAGGGGGCCCTACAATGAGCAGTTCTTC. Translating it yields CASSQDRGPYNEQFF.